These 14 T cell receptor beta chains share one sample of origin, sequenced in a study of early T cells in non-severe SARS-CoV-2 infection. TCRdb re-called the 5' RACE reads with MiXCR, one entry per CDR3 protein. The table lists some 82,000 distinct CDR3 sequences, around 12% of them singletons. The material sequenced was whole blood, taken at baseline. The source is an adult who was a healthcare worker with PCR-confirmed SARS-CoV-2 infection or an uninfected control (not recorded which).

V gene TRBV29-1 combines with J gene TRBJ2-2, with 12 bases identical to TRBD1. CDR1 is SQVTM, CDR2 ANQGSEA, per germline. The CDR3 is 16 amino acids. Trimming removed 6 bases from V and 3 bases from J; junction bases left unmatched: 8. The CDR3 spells CSVRDRGRLHTGELFF. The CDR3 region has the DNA TGCAGCGTAAGGGACAGGGGGCGCTTGCACACCGGGGAGCTGTTTTTT.

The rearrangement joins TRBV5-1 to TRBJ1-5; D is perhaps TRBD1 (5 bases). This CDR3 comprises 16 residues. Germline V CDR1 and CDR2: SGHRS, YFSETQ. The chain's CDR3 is CASRDASFYSNQPQHF. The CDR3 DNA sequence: TGCGCGAGCCGGGACGCCTCGTTCTATAGCAATCAGCCCCAGCATTTT.

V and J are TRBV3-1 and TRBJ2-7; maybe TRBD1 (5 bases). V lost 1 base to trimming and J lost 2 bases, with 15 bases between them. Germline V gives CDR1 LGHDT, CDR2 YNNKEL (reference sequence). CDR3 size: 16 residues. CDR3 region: CASSQVGQISTYEQYF. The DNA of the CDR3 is TGTGCCAGCAGCCAAGTAGGACAAATTTCAACCTACGAGCAGTACTTC.

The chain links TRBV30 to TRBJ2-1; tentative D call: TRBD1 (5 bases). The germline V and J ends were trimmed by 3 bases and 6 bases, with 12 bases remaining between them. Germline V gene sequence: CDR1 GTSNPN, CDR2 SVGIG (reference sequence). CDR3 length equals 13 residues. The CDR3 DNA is TGTGCCTGGAGGTCCCGACAGTTCAATGAGCAGTTCTTC. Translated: CAWRSRQFNEQFF.

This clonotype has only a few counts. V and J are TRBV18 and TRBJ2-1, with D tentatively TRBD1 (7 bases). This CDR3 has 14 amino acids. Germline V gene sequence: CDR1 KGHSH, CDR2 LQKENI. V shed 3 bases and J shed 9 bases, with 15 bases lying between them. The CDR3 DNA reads TGTGCCAGCTCACCGGACCCAGGGGGGACTGAGCAGTTCTTC. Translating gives CASSPDPGGTEQFF. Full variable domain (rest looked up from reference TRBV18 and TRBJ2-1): NAGVMQNPRHLVRRRGQEARLRCSPMKGHSHVYWYRQLPEEGLKFMVYLQKENIIDESGMPKERFSAEFPKEGPSILRIQQVVRGDSAAYFCASSPDPGGTEQFFGPGTRLTVL.

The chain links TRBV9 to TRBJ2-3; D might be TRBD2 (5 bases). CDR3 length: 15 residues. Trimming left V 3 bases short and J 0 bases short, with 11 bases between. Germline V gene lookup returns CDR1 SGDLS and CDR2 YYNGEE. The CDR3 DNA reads TGTGCCAGCAGCGCCCGCGGGCATAGCACAGATACGCAGTATTTT. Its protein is CASSARGHSTDTQYF.

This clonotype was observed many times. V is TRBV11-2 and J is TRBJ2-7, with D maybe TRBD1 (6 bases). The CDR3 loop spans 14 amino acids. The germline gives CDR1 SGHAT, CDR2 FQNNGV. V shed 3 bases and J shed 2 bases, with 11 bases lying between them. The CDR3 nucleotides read TGTGCCAGCAGCTTGACAGGCCAAGCCTACGAGCAGTACTTC. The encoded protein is CASSLTGQAYEQYF. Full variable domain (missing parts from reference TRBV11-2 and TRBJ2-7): EAGVAQSPRYKIIEKRQSVAFWCNPISGHATLYWYQQILGQGPKLLIQFQNNGVVDDSQLPKDRFSAERLKGVDSTLKIQPAKLEDSAVYLCASSLTGQAYEQYFGPGTRLTVT.

The CDR3 spells CAWSVREDYGYTF. DNA for the CDR3: TGTGCCTGGAGTGTACGTGAGGACTATGGCTACACCTTC. The V and J genes are TRBV30 and TRBJ1-2, with D unresolved. The CDR3 length is 13 residues. V was cut by 0 bases and J by 3 bases, with 8 bases left in between. In germline, CDR1 is GTSNPN, CDR2 SVGIG (reference sequence).

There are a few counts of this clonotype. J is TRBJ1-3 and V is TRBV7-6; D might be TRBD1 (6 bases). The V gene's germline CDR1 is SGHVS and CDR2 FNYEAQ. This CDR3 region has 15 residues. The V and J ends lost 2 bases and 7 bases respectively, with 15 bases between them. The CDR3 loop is CASSLTNRAINTIYF. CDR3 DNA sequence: TGTGCCAGCAGCTTAACGAACAGGGCGATCAACACCATATATTTT.

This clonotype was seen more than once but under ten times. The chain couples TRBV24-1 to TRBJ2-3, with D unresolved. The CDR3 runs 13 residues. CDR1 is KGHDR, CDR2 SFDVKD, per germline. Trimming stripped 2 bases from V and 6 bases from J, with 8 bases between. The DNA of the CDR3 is TGTGCCACCAGTGATTATTCGCCGGATACGCAGTATTTT. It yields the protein CATSDYSPDTQYF.

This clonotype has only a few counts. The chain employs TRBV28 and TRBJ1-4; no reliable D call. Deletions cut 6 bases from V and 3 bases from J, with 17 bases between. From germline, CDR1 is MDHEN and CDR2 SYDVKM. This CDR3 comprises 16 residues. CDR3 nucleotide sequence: TGTGCCAGCAGAGTCGGGCAGTGGTTTCCTAATGAAAAACTGTTTTTT. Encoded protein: CASRVGQWFPNEKLFF.

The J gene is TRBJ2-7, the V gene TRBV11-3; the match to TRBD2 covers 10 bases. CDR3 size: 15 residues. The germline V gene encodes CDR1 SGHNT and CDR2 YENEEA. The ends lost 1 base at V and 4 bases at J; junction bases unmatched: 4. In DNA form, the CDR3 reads TGTGCCAGCAGCTTAGGTCGGACTAGCGGTTACGAGCAGTACTTC. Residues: CASSLGRTSGYEQYF.

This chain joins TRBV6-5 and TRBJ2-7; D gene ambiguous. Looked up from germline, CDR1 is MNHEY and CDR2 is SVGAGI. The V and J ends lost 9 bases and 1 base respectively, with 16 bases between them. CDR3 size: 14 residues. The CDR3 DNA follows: TGTGCCAGTGCCCCCGCTGGGCCTTCCTACGAGCAGTACTTC. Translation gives CASAPAGPSYEQYF.

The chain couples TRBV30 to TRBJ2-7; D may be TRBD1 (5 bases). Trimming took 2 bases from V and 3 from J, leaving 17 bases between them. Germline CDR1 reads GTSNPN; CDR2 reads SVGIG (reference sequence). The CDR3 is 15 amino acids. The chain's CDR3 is CAWSPRTRYYYEQYF. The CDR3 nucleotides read TGTGCCTGGAGTCCCCGGACACGGTATTACTACGAGCAGTACTTC.